Listed below are T cell receptor beta chains from one sample, sequenced in a study of shared clonotypes between healthy human individuals. The repertoire was sequenced with immunoSEQ multiplex PCR; TCRdb's copy has only in-frame clones and lacks some. The sample contains roughly 1,800,000 clones, around 96% of which appear only once. The sample comprised naive CD8+ T cells sorted from blood. The receptors originated from a man aged 18 to 29 in good health. Each CDR3 is given with its conserved first and last residue. A D gene is named only where the DNA matches it firmly. Not every row has a clone size; where given, it reads once, few, many or a size class.

CASSQGTDLSYEQYF TGCGCCAGCAGCCAAGGGACAGACCTCTCCTACGAGCAGTACTTC . TRBJ2-7 TRBV4-3 .
CASSPPLGRYNEQFF TGTGCCAGCAGCCCCCCCCTGGGACGGTACAATGAGCAGTTCTTC . TRBJ2-1 TRBV14 .
CASSVQTGPGELFF TGTGCCAGCAGTGTTCAGACAGGGCCAGGGGAGCTGTTTTTT TRBD1 TRBJ2-2 TRBV6-1 .
CASSYSDYYNSPLHF TGTGCCAGCAGTTACAGTGATTACTATAATTCACCCCTCCACTTT . TRBJ1-6 TRBV6-5 few
CASSESPAGENSPLHF TGTGCCAGCAGCGAATCCCCCGCAGGTGAAAATTCACCCCTCCACTTT . TRBJ1-6 TRBV7-9 .
CASSFPGGGISYNEQFF TGTGCCAGCAGCTTCCCCGGCGGGGGGATCTCCTACAATGAGCAGTTCTTC TRBD2 TRBJ2-1 TRBV7-8 .
CASSWPDRGNEQYF TGTGCCAGCAGCTGGCCCGACAGGGGCAACGAGCAGTACTTC TRBD1 TRBJ2-7 TRBV5-4 .
CASSLVGTADSPLHF TGTGCCAGCAGTTTGGTCGGGACAGCTGATTCACCCCTCCACTTT TRBD1 TRBJ1-6 TRBV27 .
CASSLDRGPPMNTEAFF TGTGCCAGCAGCTTGGACAGGGGGCCCCCGATGAACACTGAAGCTTTCTTT TRBD1 TRBJ1-1 TRBV5-4 .
CAVRLTDTDTQYF TGTGCCGTGCGGCTAACCGACACAGATACGCAGTATTTT . TRBJ2-3 TRBV4-2 .
CASSLWDRGLDEQYF TGTGCCAGCAGCTTATGGGACAGGGGGTTGGACGAGCAGTACTTC TRBD1 TRBJ2-7 TRBV7-6 .
CASSLWGPAGANVLTF TGTGCCAGCAGTTTATGGGGGCCAGCTGGGGCCAACGTCCTGACTTTC . TRBJ2-6 TRBV27 .